This T cell receptor beta chain was documented in a study of shared clonotypes between healthy human individuals. Study-level information: CD4 naive cells filled three plates per donor, CD4 memory three, CD8 naive two and CD8 memory one.

From germline, CDR1 is SGHRS and CDR2 YFSETQ. The CDR3 loop spans 14 amino acids. Trimming removed 6 bases from V and 7 bases from J; junction bases left unmatched: 6. Sorted-subset replicate PCR reactions contained roughly 210 ng DNA, corresponding to some 28,000 T cell genomes. Data came from immunoSEQ multiplex PCR; TCRdb stores just in-frame clones and leaves some out. The sample lists about 2.4 million clones, 85% to 95% occurring once. This clone is a singleton in its sample. Only Caucasian adults living in Nashville, Tennessee made up the donor group. It was into CD45RA+ naive and CD45RA-negative memory subsets that the CD4+ cells were split.

The rearrangement uses TRBV5-1 and TRBJ2-1; TRBD2 aligns across 11 bases. The specimen sequenced was naive CD4+ T cells sorted from blood. The subset here: CD45RA+ positively selected. The source is a man in his late teens or twenties in good health. CDR3 coding DNA: TGCGCCAGCAAGGCACTAGCGGGGGCAAATGAGCAGTTCTTC. Translation gives CASKALAGANEQFF. The full variable domain, in which reference TRBV5-1 and TRBJ2-1 provide the parts outside the CDR3, is KAGVTQTPRYLIKTRGQQVTLSCSPISGHRSVSWYQQTPGQGLQFLFEYFSETQRNKGNFPGRFSGRQFSNSRSEMNVSTLELGDSALYLCASKALAGANEQFFGPGTRLTVL.